The source of this T cell receptor beta chain is a study of cytomegalovirus exposure and HLA in healthy donors. Remarks on this clone: Its antigen is not known.

The trim removed 1 base at V and 4 bases at J, leaving 5 bases unmatched. Germline CDR1 and CDR2: SGHNT and YYREEE (reference sequence). The CDR3 sequence is 15 residues long. With 60 Vbeta and 13 Jbeta primers, the PCR was carried out. Generated by immunoSEQ multiplex PCR, the TCRdb table keeps only in-frame clones and is missing some. Its clone listing holds tens of thousands of clones. Study results and limitations: Other equally common chains were less clonally expanded than HLA-associated TCR beta chains, a later analysis showed. CMV antigen specificity was confirmed in vitro for three CMV-associated chains. Analyzed later, most CMV-associated TCR beta chains appeared HLA-restricted. Reported results showed that the classifier diagnosed cytomegalovirus status with high specificity and sensitivity.

The receptor comes from a man between 25 and 39 years old in good health and CMV-seropositive. Input material: PBMCs. The chain carries TRBV5-4 and TRBJ2-1; 7 bases align to TRBD2. CDR3 sequence: CASSLPGEGYNEQFF. DNA for the CDR3: TGTGCCAGCAGCTTGCCCGGGGAGGGATACAATGAGCAGTTCTTC.